Below, 21 T cell receptor beta chains from the same sample are listed, as sequenced in a study of cytomegalovirus exposure and HLA in healthy donors. The PCR ran on 60 Vbeta and 13 Jbeta primers. TCRdb's table, derived via immunoSEQ multiplex PCR, lists solely in-frame clones and lacks some. The repertoire table contains about 67,000 clones. Sequencing used PBMCs. The receptors derive from a boy between 10 and 17 years old in good health and CMV-seronegative.

The chain employs TRBV2 and TRBJ1-1; 10 positions agree with TRBD1. V dropped 7 bases and J dropped 11; count of bases not matched to a gene: 4. CDR1 is SNHLY, CDR2 FYNNEI, per germline. The CDR3 totals 11 residues. The DNA of the CDR3 is TGTGCCAGCACCCGGACAGGGGGGGCTTTCTTT. Protein sequence: CASTRTGGAFF.

V usage is TRBV20-1 and J usage is TRBJ2-7, with TRBD1 as a possible D gene (6 bases). Germline CDR1 and CDR2: DFQATT and SNEGSKA (reference sequence). V was clipped by 4 bases and J by 5 bases, with 9 bases between them. There are 11 residues in the CDR3. Here the CDR3 reads CSANYRDEQYF. The CDR3 DNA is TGCAGTGCTAATTACAGGGACGAGCAGTACTTC.

The chain couples TRBV5-1 to TRBJ1-4; D is unclear. The V end was cut by 0 bases, the J end by 7 bases, with 7 bases between. The CDR3 loop spans 13 amino acids. Germline assignment: CDR1 SGHRS and CDR2 YFSETQ. CDR3 in amino acids: CASSLGSGEKLFF. The CDR3 DNA is TGCGCCAGCAGCTTGGGATCGGGTGAAAAACTGTTTTTT.

The chain is built from TRBV30 and TRBJ2-3; D is possibly TRBD2 (7 bases). The CDR3 spans 14 residues. The V gene lost 2 bases and the J gene lost 6 bases, with 15 bases spanning the gap. Germline CDR1 GTSNPN, CDR2 SVGIG (reference sequence). CDR3: CAWSSSGRGDTQYF. The CDR3 DNA reads as TGTGCCTGGAGTTCTAGCGGTAGGGGGGATACGCAGTATTTT.

J is TRBJ2-7 and V is TRBV19, with 12 bases identical to TRBD2. There are 17 residues in the CDR3. Germline values: CDR1 LNHDA, CDR2 SQIVND (reference sequence). Trimming removed 4 bases from V and 2 bases from J; junction bases left unmatched: 9. The CDR3 coding sequence is TGTGCCAGTAGTAAGCTAGCGGGAGGGCTCCGAACCTACGAGCAGTACTTC. Translation: CASSKLAGGLRTYEQYF.

This CDR3 reads CASSFSGVNTGELFF. DNA for the CDR3: TGTGCCAGCAGCTTTAGCGGGGTTAACACCGGGGAGCTGTTTTTT. The chain joins TRBV5-4 to TRBJ2-2, with 8 bases that match TRBD2. Germline assignment: CDR1 SGHNT and CDR2 YYREEE (reference sequence). Trimming took 2 bases from V and 2 from J; bases not matched to a gene: 2. The CDR3 spans 15 residues.

V usage is TRBV30 and J usage is TRBJ1-2; the D gene is possibly TRBD1 (6 bases). CDR3 length: 12 residues. CDR1 and CDR2 (germline): GTSNPN, SVGIG (reference sequence). V was shortened by 8 bases and J by 4 bases, with 14 bases between the two germline ends. CDR3 in DNA: TGTGCCGGGGGGGACACCGGCTATGGCTACACCTTC. It specifies CAGGDTGYGYTF. Full variable domain (rest looked up from reference TRBV30 and TRBJ1-2): SQTIHQWPATLVQPVGSPLSLECTVEGTSNPNLYWYRQAAGRGLQLLFYSVGIGQISSEVPQNLSASRPQDRQFILSSKKLLLSDSGFYLCAGGDTGYGYTFGSGTRLTVV.

V usage is TRBV6-6 and J usage is TRBJ1-1; D gene unclear. The V gene lost 6 bases and the J gene lost 4 bases, with 15 bases spanning the gap. This CDR3 has 14 amino acids. Germline CDR1 is MNHNY and CDR2 is SVGAGI (reference sequence). In DNA, the CDR3 is TGTGCCAGCAGAACAGACGGAATGGGCACTGAAGCTTTCTTT. The encoded protein is CASRTDGMGTEAFF.

The chain carries TRBV27 and TRBJ1-1, with unresolved D. Trimming shortened V by 3 bases and J by 1 base, and 12 bases separated the two germline ends. The CDR3 extends over 15 amino acids. Germline CDR1 MNHEY, CDR2 SMNVEV (reference sequence). CDR3: CASSFYPTGNTEAFF. The CDR3 region has the DNA TGTGCCAGCAGTTTCTATCCCACCGGGAACACTGAAGCTTTCTTT.

The CDR3 coding sequence is TGTGCCAGCAGTGAAGCGCTTGGGGGCAGGGATGAAAAACTGTTTTTT. Translation gives CASSEALGGRDEKLFF. The J gene is TRBJ1-4, the V gene TRBV2; TRBD1 is a possible D gene (6 bases). The CDR3 is 16 residues long. V shed 0 bases and J shed 6 bases, with 14 bases lying between them. Germline assignment: CDR1 SNHLY and CDR2 FYNNEI.

This chain uses TRBV29-1 with TRBJ1-3; unclear D gene. The CDR3 contains 16 residues. The germline V and J ends were trimmed by 2 bases and 4 bases, with 18 bases remaining between them. In germline, CDR1 is SQVTM, CDR2 ANQGSEA. The CDR3 loop is CSVEFPENRSGNTIYF. CDR3 DNA sequence: TGCAGCGTTGAATTCCCCGAAAATAGATCCGGAAACACCATATATTTT.

The V call is TRBV4-3, the J call TRBJ1-1; 7 bases fit TRBD1. This CDR3 is 17 amino acids long. Germline V CDR1 and CDR2: LGHNA, YSLEER. Trimming at V came to 3 bases and at J to 4 bases, leaving 14 bases not matched to a gene. The CDR3 spells CASSQHADRVGGTEAFF. Written as DNA, the CDR3 is TGCGCCAGCAGCCAGCATGCCGACAGGGTTGGGGGCACTGAAGCTTTCTTT.

V usage is TRBV4-1 and J usage is TRBJ2-3, with 8 bases aligning to TRBD2. Trimming at V came to 2 bases and at J to 4 bases, leaving 5 bases not matched to a gene. Per germline, CDR1 MGHRA and CDR2 YSYEKL. This CDR3 has 15 amino acids. The CDR3 bases are TGCGCCAGCAGCCAAATAGGACTAGCCTCAGATACGCAGTATTTT. It encodes CASSQIGLASDTQYF.

The gene calls are TRBV9 and TRBJ1-4; no definite D call. The V and J ends lost 3 bases and 9 bases respectively, with 18 bases between them. The CDR3 sequence is 15 residues long. Germline CDR1 and CDR2: SGDLS and YYNGEE. The CDR3 coding sequence is TGTGCCAGCAGCGCCGCGTTGGAGGGAGCGAAAAAACTGTTTTTT. Translated: CASSAALEGAKKLFF. Full variable domain (remainder filled in from reference TRBV9 and TRBJ1-4): DSGVTQTPKHLITATGQRVTLRCSPRSGDLSVYWYQQSLDQGLQFLIQYYNGEERAKGNILERFSAQQFPDLHSELNLSSLELGDSALYFCASSAALEGAKKLFFGSGTQLSVL.

The chain joins TRBV11-2 to TRBJ1-5; TRBD1 might be the D (6 bases). V was clipped by 5 bases and J by 4 bases, with 18 bases between them. Germline-derived CDR1 and CDR2 are SGHAT and FQNNGV. CDR3 length: 16 amino acids. The CDR3 region is CASSPSAGGRNQPQHF. The DNA of the CDR3 is TGTGCCAGCAGCCCATCCGCGGGGGGGCGGAATCAGCCCCAGCATTTT.

The rearrangement uses TRBV15 and TRBJ2-1; possibly TRBD1 for D (6 bases). Trimming left V 5 bases short and J 13 bases short, with 15 bases between. Germline lookup yields CDR1 LNHNV and CDR2 YYDKDF (reference sequence). The CDR3 is made up of 12 amino acids. CDR3 in DNA: TGTGCCACCAGCGAATGGGGGACACCACAGTTCTTC. This codes for CATSEWGTPQFF.

The chain links TRBV6-5 to TRBJ2-7; D is perhaps TRBD2 (7 bases). From germline, CDR1 is MNHEY and CDR2 SVGAGI. Trimming removed 7 bases at V and 6 bases at J, with 10 bases between. This CDR3 comprises 11 residues. CDR3 in DNA: TGTGCCAGCAAGGGGGGGCGCGAGCAGTACTTC. This codes for CASKGGREQYF.

The CDR3 region has the DNA TGCAGCGTTGTGGGTGAAGACAGGGGCAATGAGCAGTTCTTC. It codes for CSVVGEDRGNEQFF. The chain is built from TRBV29-1 and TRBJ2-1; 8 bases map to TRBD1. Germline V gene lookup returns CDR1 SQVTM and CDR2 ANQGSEA. Trimming cost V 4 bases and J 6 bases; bases outside gene matches: 8. The CDR3 has 14 amino acids.

The gene calls are TRBV11-2 and TRBJ1-4; D gene uncertain. Germline V gene lookup returns CDR1 SGHAT and CDR2 FQNNGV. V shed 5 bases and J shed 2 bases, with 9 bases lying between them. This CDR3 is 14 amino acids long. This chain's CDR3 is CASSPWETNEKLFF. The CDR3 bases are TGTGCCAGCAGCCCCTGGGAGACTAATGAAAAACTGTTTTTT.

The chain is built from TRBV18 and TRBJ2-2, with TRBD1 matching over 7 bases. Unmatched junction bases numbered 4, after V lost 1 base and J lost 2 bases. CDR3 length: 16 residues. Germline V gene sequence: CDR1 KGHSH, CDR2 LQKENI. CDR3 sequence (DNA): TGTGCCAGCTCACCACAGAGGGGGCGAAACACCGGGGAGCTGTTTTTT. Translation: CASSPQRGRNTGELFF.

This chain connects TRBV10-1 to TRBJ2-3, with TRBD2 matching over 9 bases. CDR1 and CDR2 (germline): WNHNN, SYGVQD (reference sequence). The V and J ends lost 2 bases and 0 bases, in that order; junction bases with no gene match: 3. The CDR3 is 16 amino acids. CDR3 coding DNA: TGCGCCAGCAGTGAGCCCGGGACTAGCAGCACAGATACGCAGTATTTT. Protein: CASSEPGTSSTDTQYF.